This T cell receptor beta chain emerged from a study of response to subunit inactivated influenza vaccine. TCRdb re-called the RT-PCR reads through MiXCR, storing one row per CDR3 protein. Of some 500,000 distinct CDR3 sequences in the sample, approximately 24% were seen once. The CDR3 spans 12 residues. With 4 bases removed from V and 4 bases from J, the gap between germline ends came to 6 bases. Germline CDR1 and CDR2: SGHTA and FQGTGA. In the case of this clonotype: What it binds is not known.

Broader study findings: Authors suggested seasonal influenza vaccinations each recruit few new T cells.

This sequence originates from a man aged 50 to 59 who received an inactivated influenza vaccine. The chain is built from TRBV7-3 and TRBJ2-3; D unclear. Sample: CD4+ T cells sorted from PBMCs, taken 5 days after vaccination. CDR3 loop: CASSSPPDTQYF. The CDR3 DNA follows: TGTGCCAGCAGCTCCCCCCCAGATACGCAGTATTTT. The complete variable domain, with remaining parts taken from reference TRBV7-3 and TRBJ2-3, reads GAGVSQTPSNKVTEKGKYVELRCDPISGHTALYWYRQSLGQGPEFLIYFQGTGAADDSGLPNDRFFAVRPEGSVSTLKIQRTERGDSAVYLCASSSPPDTQYFGPGTRLTVL.